Below are 21 T cell receptor beta chains sequenced from a single sample in a study of blood T cell repertoires in COVID-19. Only in-frame clones appear in the TCRdb table, and some are missing; sequencing was by immunoSEQ multiplex PCR. This sample yields 60,000 to 75,000 clones, of which about 75% are seen a single time; about 47% belongs to the top ten. Sequencing was done on a sample of peripheral blood. The origin of the receptors is a woman aged 80 or older with acute or convalescent COVID-19.

The chain combines TRBV18 with TRBJ2-1, with 15 bases matching TRBD2. Looked up from germline, CDR1 is KGHSH and CDR2 is LQKENI. The CDR3 extends over 17 amino acids. Unmatched junction bases numbered 4, after V lost 6 bases and J lost 1 base. The CDR3 here is CASSGLAGGLSYNEQFF. The DNA of the CDR3 is TGTGCCAGCTCCGGACTAGCGGGAGGGTTATCCTACAATGAGCAGTTCTTC.

The V gene is TRBV5-1, the J gene TRBJ1-2; 9 nucleotides line up with TRBD1. This CDR3 is 16 amino acids long. J gave up 4 bases and V 7 bases, and 14 bases lay outside the gene matches. Germline CDR1 is SGHRS and CDR2 is YFSETQ. CDR3 DNA: TGCGCCAGCGCTCCCCGCGACAGGGGGGATAGCTATGGCTACACCTTC. It translates to CASAPRDRGDSYGYTF.

The chain employs TRBV28 and TRBJ1-6; 7 nucleotides line up with TRBD1. This CDR3 is 15 amino acids long. In germline, CDR1 is MDHEN, CDR2 SYDVKM. Trimming removed 5 bases from V and 6 bases from J; junction bases left unmatched: 7. Written as DNA, the CDR3 is TGTGCCAGCAGTAGCACAGGGGAGCGTAATTCACCCCTCCACTTT. It specifies CASSSTGERNSPLHF.

This clone occurred a few times. This chain connects TRBV5-1 to TRBJ1-1, with 9 bases that match TRBD1. The CDR3 runs 16 residues. The junction had 3 bases not matched to a gene; V was cut back by 0 bases and J by 0 bases. In germline, CDR1 is SGHRS, CDR2 YFSETQ. CDR3: CASSLDGQGMNTEAFF. CDR3 coding DNA: TGCGCCAGCAGCTTGGACGGACAGGGGATGAACACTGAAGCTTTCTTT.

In this sample, this clone turned up once. The rearrangement uses TRBV14 and TRBJ2-1; possibly TRBD1 for D (5 bases). The CDR3 is made up of 13 amino acids. V shed 8 bases and J shed 2 bases, with 10 bases lying between them. Germline V gene data show CDR1 as SGHDN and CDR2 as FVKESK. CDR3 nucleotides: TGTGCCAGCGGACACGGACCCTACAATGAGCAGTTCTTC. It yields the protein CASGHGPYNEQFF.

As concerns this clone: Relative to the germline gene, one junction end is altered; a read error may explain this. The chain recombines TRBV6-1 with TRBJ2-3; tentatively, D is TRBD1 (5 bases). The CDR3 sequence is 14 residues long. Germline V gene data show CDR1 as MNHNS and CDR2 as SASEGT. CDR3: CASSDGPDTGTQYF. In DNA, the CDR3 is TGTGCCAGCAGTGACGGCCCGGACACAGGTACGCAGTATTTT.

This chain links TRBV4-1 with TRBJ2-1; D might be TRBD2 (6 bases). V lost 3 bases to trimming and J lost 4 bases, with 10 bases between them. The CDR3 runs 14 residues. Germline lookup yields CDR1 MGHRA and CDR2 YSYEKL. Here the CDR3 DNA reads TGCGCCAGCAGCCAGTCTAGCGCTTACAATGAGCAGTTCTTC. It yields the protein CASSQSSAYNEQFF.

This clone was seen a few times. The rearrangement links TRBV12-3 or TRBV12-4 to TRBJ1-5, with a weak D call TRBD1 (6 bases). V gave up 5 bases and J gave up 9 bases, with 11 bases separating them. The CDR3 loop spans 12 amino acids. The CDR3 bases are TGTGCCAGCAGTAAGGGGGAGAGGCCCCAGCATTTT. This codes for CASSKGERPQHF.

The rearrangement links TRBV2 to TRBJ2-1; D is uncertain. The ends were cut back, 5 bases at V and 8 bases at J, with 10 bases in the middle. The CDR3 contains 12 residues. CDR1 and CDR2 from the germline V gene are SNHLY and FYNNEI. The CDR3 loop is CASSSDTYEQFF. The CDR3 DNA sequence: TGTGCCAGCAGTAGTGACACCTATGAGCAGTTCTTC.

This chain joins TRBV5-4 and TRBJ2-1; 10 positions agree with TRBD2. CDR1 and CDR2 from the germline V gene are SGHNT and YYREEE (reference sequence). The CDR3 is 15 residues long. Trimming removed 3 bases from V and 4 bases from J; junction bases left unmatched: 4. The CDR3 region has the DNA TGTGCCAGCAGCTCGGCTAGCGGGAGTTACAATGAGCAGTTCTTC. Amino acids: CASSSASGSYNEQFF.

The V call is TRBV25-1, the J call TRBJ2-3; 7 bases map to TRBD2. The CDR3 is 16 residues long. In germline, CDR1 is MGHDK, CDR2 SYGVNS. Trimming removed 5 bases from V and 4 bases from J; junction bases left unmatched: 12. CDR3 nucleotides: TGTGCCAGCAGTCACCTCGCGGGAGTGATCTCAGATACGCAGTATTTT. Its translation is CASSHLAGVISDTQYF.

This chain joins TRBV6-2 or TRBV6-3 and TRBJ1-2; weak D call: TRBD1 (5 bases). Germline V gene data show CDR1 as MNHEY and CDR2 as SVGEGT. The V and J ends lost 0 bases and 4 bases respectively, with 18 bases between them. The CDR3 runs 17 residues. CDR3 nucleotides: TGTGCCAGCAGTTACTCTCAGGACAAGGGTTACCTCTATGGCTACACCTTC. Its protein is CASSYSQDKGYLYGYTF.

This clone was detected a few times. An end of the junction does not agree with germline; a read error may underlie this. The J gene is TRBJ1-4, the V gene TRBV19; 8 bases fit TRBD1. Germline V gives CDR1 LNHDA, CDR2 SQIVND (reference sequence). The CDR3 runs 12 residues. For the CDR3, the DNA is TGTGCCAGTAGTGGGAGACAGGGGATTTCGCTTTTT. Residues: CASSGRQGISLF.

The rearrangement uses TRBV5-4 and TRBJ1-4, with TRBD1 as a possible D gene (5 bases). CDR1 is SGHNT, CDR2 YYREEE, per germline (reference sequence). V was trimmed by 2 bases and J by 5 bases, leaving 7 bases between them. The length of the CDR3 is 13 residues. The DNA for the CDR3 is TGTGCCAGCAGCTTACGGGGGAATGAAAAACTGTTTTTT. This translates into CASSLRGNEKLFF.

This rearrangement joins TRBV28 to TRBJ1-1; D call uncertain. The CDR3 extends over 12 amino acids. Trimming pared 5 bases from V and 4 bases from J, leaving 8 bases between. Germline CDR1 MDHEN, CDR2 SYDVKM. The DNA of the CDR3 is TGTGCCAGCAGTCAGGATGTCACTGAAGCTTTCTTT. This sequence encodes CASSQDVTEAFF.

On this clone: Within the sample, other DNA sequences also encode this same CDR3. V gene TRBV5-8 combines with J gene TRBJ1-3; 7 positions match TRBD1. J lost 0 bases, V lost 1 base, and 1 base had no gene match. CDR1 SGHTS and CDR2 YDEGEE come from the germline V gene. There are 15 residues in the CDR3. Here the CDR3 DNA reads TGTGCCAGCAGCTTGAGGACAGGCTCTGGAAACACCATATATTTT. Translating it yields CASSLRTGSGNTIYF.

The chain combines TRBV5-8 with TRBJ1-1, with TRBD1 matching 7 bases. CDR1 and CDR2 (germline): SGHTS, YDEGEE. The CDR3 loop spans 14 amino acids. Trimming removed 4 bases from V and 3 bases from J; junction bases left unmatched: 6. The CDR3 sequence: CASSHRDSYTEAFF. The CDR3 nucleotides are TGTGCCAGCAGCCACCGGGACAGTTACACTGAAGCTTTCTTT.

This clone has only one observation. The V gene is TRBV28, the J gene TRBJ2-3, with D unclear. CDR1 MDHEN and CDR2 SYDVKM come from the germline V gene. V shed 6 bases and J shed 2 bases, with 9 bases lying between them. The CDR3 loop spans 13 amino acids. CDR3 DNA sequence: TGTGCCAGCAGCTTTCACTCCACAGATACGCAGTATTTT. Amino acids: CASSFHSTDTQYF. Full variable domain (missing parts from reference TRBV28 and TRBJ2-3): DVKVTQSSRYLVKRTGEKVFLECVQDMDHENMFWYRQDPGLGLRLIYFSYDVKMKEKGDIPEGYSVSREKKERFSLILESASTNQTSMYLCASSFHSTDTQYFGPGTRLTVL.

The chain carries TRBV7-9 and TRBJ2-2; 7 nucleotides align to TRBD2. The junction had 3 bases not matched to a gene; V was cut back by 6 bases and J by 2 bases. There are 14 residues in the CDR3. The V gene's germline CDR1 is SEHNR and CDR2 FQNEAQ (reference sequence). DNA for the CDR3: TGTGCCAGCAGGGCGGGGGTAAACACCGGGGAGCTGTTTTTT. Encoded protein: CASRAGVNTGELFF.

This rearrangement joins TRBV10-1 to TRBJ1-5; tentative D call: TRBD1 (6 bases). CDR3 size: 14 residues. Germline loops: CDR1 WNHNN, CDR2 SYGVQD (reference sequence). The V end was cut by 7 bases, the J end by 3 bases, with 13 bases between. CDR3: CASTMTGHNQPQHF. The DNA for the CDR3 is TGCGCCAGCACCATGACAGGTCACAATCAGCCCCAGCATTTT.

The chain couples TRBV7-3 to TRBJ2-6, with 8 bases matching TRBD1. Trimming cost V 5 bases and J 0 bases; bases outside gene matches: 6. CDR1 and CDR2 from the germline V gene are SGHTA and FQGTGA. The CDR3 consists of 17 residues. The CDR3 reads CASSLTGARSGANVLTF. The CDR3 coding sequence is TGTGCCAGCAGCCTGACAGGGGCGCGCTCTGGGGCCAACGTCCTGACTTTC.